These 2 T cell receptor beta chains came from one sample sequenced in a study of T cell responses to AZD1222 COVID-19 vaccine. Repertoires were generated with immunoSEQ multiplex PCR, while TCRdb's copy carries only in-frame clones and drops some. The sample gives tens of thousands of clones, around 80% of which show up once; approximately 21% is in the top ten. The source material was peripheral blood, sampled on day 0 of AZD1222 vaccination. These receptors were taken from an adult in good health.

V gene TRBV12-5 combines with J gene TRBJ2-6, with TRBD1 identical over 9 bases. Germline CDR1 LGHNT, CDR2 FRNRAP. V was clipped by 6 bases and J by 0 bases; unmatched bases: 3. The CDR3 has 16 residues. CDR3 nucleotides: TGTGCTAGTGGGGGACAGGGTTACTCTGGGGCCAACGTCCTGACTTTC. Protein product: CASGGQGYSGANVLTF. Looking up the rest from reference TRBV12-5 and TRBJ2-6 gives the full variable domain: DARVTQTPRHKVTEMGQEVTMRCQPILGHNTVFWYRQTMMQGLELLAYFRNRAPLDDSGMPKDRFSAEMPDATLATLKIQPSEPRDSAVYFCASGGQGYSGANVLTFGAGSRLTVL.

This chain connects TRBV11-2 to TRBJ2-1; 8 bases map to TRBD2. V shed 5 bases, J shed 3 bases, and the junction held 6 bases outside the gene matches. Germline V lookup: CDR1 SGHAT, CDR2 FQNNGV. The CDR3 covers 15 residues. In nucleotides, the CDR3 is TGTGCCAGCAGCCCCGGGACTAGTCTCTACAATGAGCAGTTCTTC. As protein: CASSPGTSLYNEQFF.